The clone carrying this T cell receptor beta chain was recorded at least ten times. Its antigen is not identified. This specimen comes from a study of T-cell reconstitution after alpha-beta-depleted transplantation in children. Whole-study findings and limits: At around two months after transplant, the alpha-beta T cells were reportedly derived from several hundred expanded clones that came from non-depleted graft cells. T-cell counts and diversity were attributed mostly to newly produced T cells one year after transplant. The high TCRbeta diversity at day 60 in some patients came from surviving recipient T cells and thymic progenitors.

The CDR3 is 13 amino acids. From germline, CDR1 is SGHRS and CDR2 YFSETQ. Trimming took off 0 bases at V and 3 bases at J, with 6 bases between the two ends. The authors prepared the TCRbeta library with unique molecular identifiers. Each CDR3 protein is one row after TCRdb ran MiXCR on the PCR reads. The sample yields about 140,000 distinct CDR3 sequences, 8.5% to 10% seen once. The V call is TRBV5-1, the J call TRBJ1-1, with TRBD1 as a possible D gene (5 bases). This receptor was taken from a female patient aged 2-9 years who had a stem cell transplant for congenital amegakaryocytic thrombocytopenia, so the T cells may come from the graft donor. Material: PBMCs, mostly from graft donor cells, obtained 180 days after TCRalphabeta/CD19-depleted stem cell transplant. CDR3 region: CASSLGGDTEAFF. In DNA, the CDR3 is TGCGCCAGCAGCTTGGGGGGGGACACTGAAGCTTTCTTT.